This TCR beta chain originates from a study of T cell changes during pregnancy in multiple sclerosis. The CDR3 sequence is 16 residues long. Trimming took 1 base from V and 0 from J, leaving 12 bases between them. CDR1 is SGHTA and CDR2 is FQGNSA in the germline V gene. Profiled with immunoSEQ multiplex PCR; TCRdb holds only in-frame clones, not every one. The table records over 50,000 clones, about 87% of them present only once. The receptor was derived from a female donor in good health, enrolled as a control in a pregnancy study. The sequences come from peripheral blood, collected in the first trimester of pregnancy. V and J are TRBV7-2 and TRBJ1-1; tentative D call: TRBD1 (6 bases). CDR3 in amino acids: CASSLVGGGMNTEAFF. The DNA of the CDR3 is TGTGCCAGCAGCTTAGTGGGGGGGGGCATGAACACTGAAGCTTTCTTT. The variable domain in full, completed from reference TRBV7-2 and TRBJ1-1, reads GAGVSQSPSNKVTEKGKDVELRCDPISGHTALYWYRQSLGQGLEFLIYFQGNSAPDKSGLPSDRFSAERTGGSVSTLTIQRTQQEDSAVYLCASSLVGGGMNTEAFFGQGTRLTVV.